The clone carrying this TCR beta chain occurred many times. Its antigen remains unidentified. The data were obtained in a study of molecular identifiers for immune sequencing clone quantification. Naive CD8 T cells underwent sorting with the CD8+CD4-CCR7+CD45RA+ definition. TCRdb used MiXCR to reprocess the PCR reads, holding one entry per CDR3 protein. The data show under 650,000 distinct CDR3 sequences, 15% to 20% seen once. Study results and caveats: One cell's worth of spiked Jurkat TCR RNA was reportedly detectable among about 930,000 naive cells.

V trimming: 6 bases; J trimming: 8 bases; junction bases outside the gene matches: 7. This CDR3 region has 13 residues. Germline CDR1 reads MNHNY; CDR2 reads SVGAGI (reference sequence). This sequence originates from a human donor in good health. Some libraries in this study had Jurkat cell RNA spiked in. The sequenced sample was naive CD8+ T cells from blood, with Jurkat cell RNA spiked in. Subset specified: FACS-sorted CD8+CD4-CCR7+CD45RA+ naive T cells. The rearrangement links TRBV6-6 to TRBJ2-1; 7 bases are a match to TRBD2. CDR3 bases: TGTGCCAGCAGCCCCGTTGGGGGGGATGAGCAGTTCTTC. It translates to CASSPVGGDEQFF.